This T cell receptor (beta chain) was profiled in a study of blood T cell repertoires in COVID-19. Germline V lookup: CDR1 MNHEY, CDR2 SVGEGT. This CDR3 has 16 amino acids. V was clipped by 0 bases and J by 5 bases; unmatched bases: 6. Per the original methods: Using reference gene primer amplification, nucleated cell counts were estimated. Sequencing was performed with immunoSEQ multiplex PCR; in TCRdb, only in-frame clones are kept and a portion is missing. For V, J and clone size, that table is used; D and trimming come from the DNA. The sample holds about 140,000 clones, about 80% seen once. The chain carries TRBV6-2 or TRBV6-3 and TRBJ2-5; 10 nucleotides match TRBD2. Sample: peripheral blood. This sequence was found in a man in his 60s with acute or convalescent COVID-19. CDR3 bases: TGTGCCAGCAGTTACTCGTTGACAGCGGGAGGGGAGACCCAGTACTTC. Amino acid sequence: CASSYSLTAGGETQYF.